This TCR beta chain was documented in a study of regulatory T cells in long-lasting Graves disease. The sample's time point: newly diagnosed GD, antithyroid drugs for less than 3 months. PBMC RNA served as the TCR library source. Through Arm-PCR of CDR3 regions and iRepertoire HTBI primers, TCR beta libraries were built. TCRdb used MiXCR to reprocess the multiplex PCR reads, holding one entry per CDR3 protein. The sample consists of approximately 490,000 distinct CDR3 sequences, around 15% of them appearing once. This clonotype was detected ten times or more. The antigen remains undetermined. The ends lost 8 bases at V and 2 bases at J; junction bases unmatched: 2. This CDR3 has 13 residues. In germline, CDR1 is MNHNS, CDR2 SASEGT. Study-level findings and limits: Persistent Graves' disease cases displayed lower TCR diversity than newly diagnosed ones. Researchers reported studying only peripheral blood, not thyroid tissue.

This same sample was also taken into another study, of T cells in Graves' hyperthyroidism and ophthalmopathy. From that study: Thyroid ultrasound, orbital computed tomography, clinical symptoms, and serum thyroxine and TRAb underpinned diagnoses. Model-based prediction identified ophthalmopathy a median approximately 6 months prior to its onset.

The receptor comes from a man aged 35-49 years with Graves disease. This material consisted of peripheral blood mononuclear cells (PBMCs), taken at new diagnosis, from a patient treated with antithyroid drugs. The chain recombines TRBV6-1 with TRBJ1-5; 8 bases map to TRBD1. CDR3 in amino acids: CASADRGNQPQHF. The CDR3 DNA reads TGTGCCAGCGCGGACAGGGGCAATCAGCCCCAGCATTTT.